This TCR beta chain emerged from a study of CD8+ T cells in alopecia areata. After isolation, RNA underwent reverse transcription to generate cDNA as the sequencing template. Measured with immunoSEQ multiplex PCR; TCRdb has only the in-frame clones, and not every one. The sample consists of approximately 200,000 clones, roughly 64% of them appearing once. Of note for this clone: Its target is unknown.

As for treatment: oral pan-JAK inhibitor, 5-10 mg twice daily. Alopecia areata patients gave lesional scalp punch biopsies and peripheral blood samples. Notes on the study in general: When scalp samples are sequenced, resident alphabeta T cells of normal skin are also captured. A single nonresponder leaves the baseline CD8+ expansion link to response uncertain. Administration of tofacitinib significantly diminished scalp clonality and expanded CD8+ clones within the top 100.

This CDR3 has 13 residues. Germline values: CDR1 SGHRS, CDR2 YFSETQ. Trimming removed 5 bases at V and 7 bases at J, with 13 bases between. The specimen was CD4+ T cells sorted from blood, collected at week 24, from a patient treated with tofacitinib. The clonotype was recovered from a human donor with alopecia areata. This chain joins TRBV5-1 and TRBJ1-5; weak D call: TRBD1 (5 bases). The CDR3 region has the DNA TGCGCCAGCAGGTCGACCCAGGGCCAGCCCCAGCATTTT. Protein: CASRSTQGQPQHF.